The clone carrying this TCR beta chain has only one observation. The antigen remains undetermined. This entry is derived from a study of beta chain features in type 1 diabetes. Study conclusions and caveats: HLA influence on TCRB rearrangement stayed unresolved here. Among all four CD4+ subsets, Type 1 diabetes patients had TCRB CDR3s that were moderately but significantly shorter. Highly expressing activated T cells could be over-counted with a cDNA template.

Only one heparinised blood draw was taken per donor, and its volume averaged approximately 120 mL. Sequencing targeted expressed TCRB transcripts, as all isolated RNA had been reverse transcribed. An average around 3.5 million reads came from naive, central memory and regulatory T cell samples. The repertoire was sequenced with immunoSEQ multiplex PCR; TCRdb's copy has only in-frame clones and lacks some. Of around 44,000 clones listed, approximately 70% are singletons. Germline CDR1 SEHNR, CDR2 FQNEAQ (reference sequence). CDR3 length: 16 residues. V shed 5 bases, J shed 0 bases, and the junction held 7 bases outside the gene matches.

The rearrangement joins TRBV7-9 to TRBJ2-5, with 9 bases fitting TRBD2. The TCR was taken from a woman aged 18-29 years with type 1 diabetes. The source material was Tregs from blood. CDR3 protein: CASSPISGSYQETQYF. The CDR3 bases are TGTGCCAGCAGCCCTATTAGCGGGAGTTACCAAGAGACCCAGTACTTC. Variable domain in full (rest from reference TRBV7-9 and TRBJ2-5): DTGVSQNPRHKITKRGQNVTFRCDPISEHNRLYWYRQTLGQGPEFLTYFQNEAQLEKSRLLSDRFSAERPKGSFSTLEIQRTEQGDSAMYLCASSPISGSYQETQYFGPGTRLLVL.